Shown below are 4 T cell receptor beta chains from a single sample sequenced in a study of OX40 agonist ivuxolimab in advanced cancers. The protocol was immunoSEQ multiplex PCR, while the TCRdb copy is restricted to in-frame clones and leaves out a portion. The sample consists of roughly 75,000 clones, 90% of them appearing once. The sequenced sample was CD4+ or CD8+ T cells sorted from blood, obtained in a trial of the OX40 agonist ivuxolimab. These receptors all come from an adult with an advanced solid tumor such as melanoma, head and neck, liver or kidney cancer.

This chain connects TRBV2 to TRBJ1-2; TRBD1 is a possible D gene (5 bases). The CDR3 sequence is 13 residues long. Trimming cost V 5 bases and J 7 bases, with 14 bases left between them. Germline V CDR1 and CDR2: SNHLY, FYNNEI. The CDR3 here is CASSPTAASGYTF. The CDR3 DNA follows: TGTGCCAGCAGTCCGACAGCCGCTAGTGGCTACACCTTC.

The CDR3 reads CASSANIERSYNEQFF. CDR3 nucleotide sequence: TGTGCCAGCTCAGCTAACATAGAGAGGTCCTACAATGAGCAGTTCTTC. V and J are TRBV18 and TRBJ2-1; D gene ambiguous. This CDR3 has 16 amino acids. V lost 5 bases, J lost 1 base, and 15 bases lay in between. Germline loops: CDR1 KGHSH, CDR2 LQKENI.

For this clone: Relative to the germline gene, one junction end is altered; a read error may explain this. The gene calls are TRBV7-9 and TRBJ2-1, with 7 bases aligning to TRBD1. CDR1 and CDR2 (germline): SEHNR, FQNEAQ (reference sequence). The CDR3 spans 15 residues. CDR3: CASSSGQLMYSEQFF. CDR3 bases: TGTGCCAGCAGCTCGGGACAGTTGATGTACAGTGAGCAGTTCTTC.

This chain uses TRBV21-1 with TRBJ1-1. TRBV21-1 is tagged as a pseudogene. The length of the CDR3 is 13 residues. CDR3 protein: CASSKGGDPWAFF. The DNA of the CDR3 is TGTGCCAGCAGCAAAGGAGGTGACCCCTGGGCTTTCTTT.